This T cell receptor beta chain was sequenced for a study of blood T cells in healthy people across ages. Overall study results and limits: Per-million-T-cell TCR beta diversity fell roughly linearly with age. Expanded clonotype shifts may have been confounded, as the donors had an unknown CMV status.

Germline trimming cut 5 bases from V and 0 bases from J; bases unmatched to any gene: 11. Looked up from germline, CDR1 is DFQATT and CDR2 is SNEGSKA (reference sequence). The CDR3 sequence is 17 residues long. Primed by a sample-barcoded 5' primer and a J-beta primer mix, a second PCR proceeded for roughly 7 to 12 cycles. Samples each returned at least 2.5 million CDR3-containing paired-end reads. TCRdb reanalysed the 5' RACE reads using MiXCR and keeps one entry per CDR3 protein. The sample has 1.5 million to 1.9 million distinct CDR3 sequences; roughly 43% are singletons. Details on this clonotype: Its antigen remains unknown.

This receptor was obtained from a woman between 18 and 30 years old in good health. The V gene is TRBV20-1, the J gene TRBJ2-1, with TRBD2 matching 9 bases. Input material: blood. The CDR3 region has the DNA TGCAGTGCTCCCACAGCGGGAGGACCGAGCTCCTACAATGAGCAGTTCTTC. Amino acid sequence: CSAPTAGGPSSYNEQFF.